What follows is one T cell receptor beta chain and its context. Its specific antigen is unknown. Nothing much larger sits one base from this clone, and base qualities are not available. The CDR1 and CDR2 encoded by the germline V gene (reference sequence) are MNHNY and SVGAGI. V and J are trimmed by 1 base and 5 bases, and the gene matches miss 6 bases of the junction. Including cysteine and phenylalanine, the CDR3 has 15 amino acids. This entry keeps only the CDR3 DNA: 45 bases, framed from base 1. The data were obtained in a study of radiotherapy plus CTLA-4 blockade in lung cancer (dated by TCRdb to 2016 to 2019). Study-level background: Among enrolled patients, under 20% had an objective response and 31% reached disease control. Results and caveats for the whole study, not just this receptor: TCR clones derived from tumors expanded in peripheral blood after treatment with radiotherapy and ipilimumab. Increased serum interferon-beta after radiation, together with early dynamic changes in blood T cell clones, were reported to be the strongest predictors of response.

In this study, focal radiation therapy paired with CTLA-4 blockade (ipilimumab) was tested in patients who had chemo-refractory metastatic non-small-cell lung cancer. To prepare the library, the immunoSEQ multiplex PCR assay was applied. This is the immuneACCESS table as TCRdb keeps it, with only in-frame sequences that have V and J called. A part of the clones is gone; compared with another copy, unresolved V genes explain less than half, and the rest is unexplained. This sample is represented by around 44,000 clones; over 60% of them were singletons. Of the sample, over 2% falls within the top ten clones.

The rearranged segments are TRBV6-6 and TRBJ2-7; 9 of the junction bases match TRBD1. The source is a human donor with non-small cell lung cancer whose response to radiotherapy plus ipilimumab could not be evaluated. Sequenced here: peripheral blood, sampled from a patient treated with radiotherapy plus ipilimumab. The CDR3 is CASSYFGTGYDEQYF. The DNA reads as follows: TGTGCCAGCAGTTACTTCGGGACAGGGTATGACGAGCAGTACTTC.